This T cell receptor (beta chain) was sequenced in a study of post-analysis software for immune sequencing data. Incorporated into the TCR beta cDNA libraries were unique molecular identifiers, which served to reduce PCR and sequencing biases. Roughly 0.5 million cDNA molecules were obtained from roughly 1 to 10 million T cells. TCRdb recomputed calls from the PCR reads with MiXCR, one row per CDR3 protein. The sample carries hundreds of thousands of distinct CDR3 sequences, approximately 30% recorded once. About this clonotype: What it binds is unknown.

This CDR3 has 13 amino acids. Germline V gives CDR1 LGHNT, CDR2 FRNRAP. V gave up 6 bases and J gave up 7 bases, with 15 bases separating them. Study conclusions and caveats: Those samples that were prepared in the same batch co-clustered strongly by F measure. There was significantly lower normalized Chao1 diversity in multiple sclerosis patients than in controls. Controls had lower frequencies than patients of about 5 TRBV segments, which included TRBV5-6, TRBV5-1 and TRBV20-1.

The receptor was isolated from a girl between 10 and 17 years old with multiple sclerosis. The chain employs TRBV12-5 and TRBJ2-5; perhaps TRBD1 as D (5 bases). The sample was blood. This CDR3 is CASGLHNQGTQYF. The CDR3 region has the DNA TGTGCTAGTGGCCTTCATAATCAGGGGACCCAGTACTTC.